This entry describes one T cell receptor (beta chain). What it binds is unknown. Sequencing used immunoSEQ multiplex PCR; TCRdb keeps in-frame clones, though not all of them. The sample consists of under 600,000 clones, approximately 97% of them appearing once. The CDR3 totals 14 residues. Per germline, CDR1 SNHLY and CDR2 FYNNEI. Trimming took 6 bases from V and 1 from J, leaving 11 bases between them. The data are from a study of shared clonotypes between healthy human individuals. General observations from the study: Represented diversity, genetic and exposure-history alike, was limited by few donors.

The TCR sequence derives from a woman aged 25-40 years in good health. This chain joins TRBV2 and TRBJ2-3; no clear D. Sample: naive CD4+ T cells sorted from blood. This sample's subset: CD45RA+ positively selected. The CDR3 DNA is TGTGCCAGCAGCCCTTATTTTGGCACAGATACGCAGTATTTT. This codes for CASSPYFGTDTQYF.